The clone carrying this T cell receptor beta chain has only a few counts. Antigen: not known. These data come from a study of cytomegalovirus exposure and HLA in healthy donors. Vbeta (60) and Jbeta (13) primers were used in the PCR. Measured with immunoSEQ multiplex PCR; TCRdb has only the in-frame clones, and not every one. The table includes 95,000 to 150,000 clones, 60% to 85% detected once. Study-wide results and caveats: A link between a missense DCLRE1C variant and TCR beta V- and J-gene trimming emerged from a later analysis. Fewer N-insertions than the approximately 700-donor mean were reportedly shown by an Asian-associated ancestry cluster in a later analysis. Earlier analysis looked at TCR beta V segments, and most were productive about 90% or about 30% of the time. Further analysis, carried out later, found HLA-associated TCR beta chains more clonally expanded than equally common other chains.

The V gene's germline CDR1 is SGHDT and CDR2 YYEEEE. The CDR3 covers 15 residues. Trimming stripped 0 bases from V and 4 bases from J, with 11 bases between. The clonotype originates from a man aged 25 to 40 in good health and CMV-seronegative. Sequencing input: PBMCs. The chain joins TRBV5-6 to TRBJ1-5; no reliable D call. The CDR3 region is CASSLGVFTNQPQHF. For the CDR3, the DNA is TGTGCCAGCAGCTTGGGAGTGTTCACGAATCAGCCCCAGCATTTT.